A single sample is the source of the 12 T cell receptor beta chains below, sequenced in a study of T cells in Graves' hyperthyroidism and ophthalmopathy (dated by TCRdb to the late 2010s). Libraries were made using multiplex PCR. Sequencing used an Illumina HiSeq 2000. The TCR beta CDR3 regions were amplified from the RNA transcripts. The TCR CDR3 was subjected to a first round of RT-PCR using the HTBI primer set and the Qiagen OneStep RT-PCR kit. TCRdb reanalyzed the raw reads on its own, using fastp at Q25 for trimming and MiXCR for clone calling, and kept in-frame beta chains. For every CDR3 protein sequence, its rows merge into one entry that carries the most common genes and DNA. Here the sample has about 480,000 distinct CDR3 sequences; approximately 15% occur a single time. The biggest ten clones account for 17% of the sample. The sequencing sample was made of blood. The receptors stem from a woman aged 18-29 years with Graves' hyperthyroidism.

The chain has TRBV27 and TRBJ1-4, with 10 bases matching TRBD1. V dropped 5 bases and J dropped 7; count of bases not matched to a gene: 4. The length of the CDR3 is 14 residues. CDR1 MNHEY and CDR2 SMNVEV come from the germline V gene (reference sequence). The CDR3 sequence: CASSRGTGVEKLFF. CDR3 coding DNA: TGTGCCAGCAGTCGGGGGACAGGGGTTGAAAAACTGTTTTTT. Combining the CDR3 with reference TRBV27 and TRBJ1-4 gives the whole variable domain EAQVTQNPRYLITVTGKKLTVTCSQNMNHEYMSWYRQDPGLGLRQIYYSMNVEVTDKGDVPEGYKVSRKEKRNFPLILESPSPNQTSLYFCASSRGTGVEKLFFGSGTQLSVL.

This clonotype was detected ten times or more. The chain has TRBV2 and TRBJ1-6, with D possibly being TRBD1 (6 bases). CDR1 is SNHLY, CDR2 FYNNEI, per germline. The CDR3 spans 14 residues. V lost 6 bases and J lost 6, with 12 bases in between. The CDR3 DNA sequence: TGTGCCAGCAGGGTCGGGACACCTAATTCACCCCTCCACTTT. Translation: CASRVGTPNSPLHF.

The V and J genes are TRBV9 and TRBJ1-1; D not certain. Trimming cost V 4 bases and J 3 bases, with 13 bases left between them. The CDR3 spans 14 residues. Germline V gene lookup returns CDR1 SGDLS and CDR2 YYNGEE. CDR3: CASSPQRGDTEAFF. CDR3 DNA: TGTGCCAGCAGCCCACAGAGAGGCGACACTGAAGCTTTCTTT.

Many counts were recorded for this clonotype. The chain couples TRBV3-1 to TRBJ2-7; D is possibly TRBD2 (6 bases). Germline CDR1 is LGHDT and CDR2 is YNNKEL (reference sequence). The CDR3 spans 12 residues. V lost 1 base and J lost 6, with 7 bases in between. CDR3 loop: CASSQAGSEQYV. DNA of the CDR3: TGTGCCAGCAGCCAAGCCGGGAGCGAGCAGTACGTC.

The table lists this clonotype with a few counts. This chain uses TRBV7-2 with TRBJ2-1; 10 bases match TRBD1. This CDR3 spans 15 amino acids. In germline, CDR1 is SGHTA, CDR2 FQGNSA. The V gene end was trimmed by 5 bases and the J gene end by 14 bases; junction bases not matched to a gene: 15. This CDR3 reads CASSRGVTGGEQEFF. DNA of the CDR3: TGTGCCAGCAGCCGAGGAGTGACAGGGGGCGAACAGGAGTTCTTC.

The chain joins TRBV7-6 to TRBJ2-1; no firm D call. Trimming cost V 5 bases and J 6 bases, with 8 bases left between them. The CDR3 runs to 12 residues. Germline CDR1 is SGHVS and CDR2 is FNYEAQ. CDR3: CASSPHSNEQFF. Here the CDR3 DNA reads TGTGCCAGCAGCCCACACAGCAATGAGCAGTTCTTC.

This clonotype occurred many times. The chain uses TRBV11-2 and TRBJ2-5; 10 bases are shared with TRBD2. With 10 bases clipped from V and 5 bases from J, the junction kept 16 bases outside the gene matches. The CDR3 contains 16 residues. Germline assignment: CDR1 SGHAT and CDR2 FQNNGV. The CDR3 region has the DNA TGTGCCACCCGCCTAGGGGCTAGCGGGAGTTGGGAGACCCAGTACTTC. Protein product: CATRLGASGSWETQYF.

A remark on this clonotype: The conserved phenylalanine or tryptophan normally closing the CDR3 is absent here, so this likely arose from a read error. The J gene is TRBJ1-6, the V gene TRBV6-2 or TRBV6-3, with no clear D. The germline V and J ends were trimmed by 6 bases and 7 bases, with 13 bases remaining between them. Germline loops: CDR1 MNHEY, CDR2 SVGEGT. The CDR3 is 14 residues long. DNA of the CDR3: TGTGCCAGCAGGTTCGTCCGAGAGAATTCACCCCTCCACCTT. Translated, it gives CASRFVRENSPLHL.

In its sample, this clonotype was seen many times. CDR3: CASRPRPRGEQYV. CDR3 coding DNA: TGTGCCAGCAGACCCCGGCCTCGGGGCGAGCAGTACGTC. This chain links TRBV28 with TRBJ2-7, with a weak D call TRBD2 (5 bases). This CDR3 spans 13 amino acids. The V end was cut by 6 bases, the J end by 6 bases, with 15 bases between. The germline gives CDR1 MDHEN, CDR2 SYDVKM.

This clonotype showed up many times. The V and J genes are TRBV19 and TRBJ1-1; 7 nucleotides align to TRBD1. Germline V gene sequence: CDR1 LNHDA, CDR2 SQIVND (reference sequence). This CDR3 is built from 14 residues. Losses at the gene ends were 6 bases for V and 1 base for J; bases not matched to a gene: 5. The CDR3 DNA follows: TGTGCCAGTAGCCTGGACAGGTCGAACACTGAAGCTTTCTTT. It is translated as CASSLDRSNTEAFF.

This sequence joins TRBV15 and TRBJ1-5, with a possible D match to TRBD1 (5 bases). Per germline, CDR1 LNHNV and CDR2 YYDKDF (reference sequence). V lost 3 bases, J lost 7 bases, and 10 bases lay in between. This CDR3 comprises 13 residues. Here the CDR3 reads CATSRQGGQPQHF. The CDR3, as DNA: TGTGCCACCAGCAGGCAGGGTGGCCAGCCCCAGCATTTT.

The sample holds a few counts of this clonotype. V usage is TRBV27 and J usage is TRBJ2-2, with unresolved D. CDR1 and CDR2 (germline): MNHEY, SMNVEV (reference sequence). The CDR3 consists of 13 residues. The V end lost 3 bases, the J end lost 6 bases, and 8 bases lay between the germline ends. The CDR3 nucleotides read TGTGCCAGCAGTTTGGGATCGGCCGGGGAGCTGTTTTTT. Its protein product is CASSLGSAGELFF.